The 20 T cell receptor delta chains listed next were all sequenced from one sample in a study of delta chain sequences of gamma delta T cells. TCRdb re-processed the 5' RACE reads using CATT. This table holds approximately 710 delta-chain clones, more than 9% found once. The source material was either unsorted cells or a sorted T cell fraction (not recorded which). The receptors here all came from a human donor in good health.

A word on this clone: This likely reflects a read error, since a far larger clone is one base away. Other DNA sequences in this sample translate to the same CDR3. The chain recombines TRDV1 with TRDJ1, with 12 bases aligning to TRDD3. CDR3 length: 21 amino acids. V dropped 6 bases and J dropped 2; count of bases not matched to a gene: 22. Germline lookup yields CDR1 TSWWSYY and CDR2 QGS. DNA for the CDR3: TGTGCTCTTGGTGAATGTTCCTTCCCGTTGTACTGGGGGATACTAACCGATAAACTCATCTTT. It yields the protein CALGECSFPLYWGILTDKLIF.

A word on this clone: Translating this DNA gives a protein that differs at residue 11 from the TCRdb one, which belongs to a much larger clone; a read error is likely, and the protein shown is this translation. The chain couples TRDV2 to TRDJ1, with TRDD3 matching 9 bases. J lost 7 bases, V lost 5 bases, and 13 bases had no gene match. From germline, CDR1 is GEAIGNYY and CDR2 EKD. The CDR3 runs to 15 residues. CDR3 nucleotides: TGTGCCTGTGTGATGCTGGGGGATGAGGAGGGTAAACTCATCTTT. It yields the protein CACVMLGDEEGKLIF.

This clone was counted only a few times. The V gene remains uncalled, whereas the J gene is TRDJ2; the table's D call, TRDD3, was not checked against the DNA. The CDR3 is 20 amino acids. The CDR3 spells CASILFLVGASWPYGAQLFF. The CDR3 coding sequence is TGTGCTTCTATTCTATTCTTGGTGGGGGCCTCTTGGCCCTATGGAGCACAACTCTTCTTT.

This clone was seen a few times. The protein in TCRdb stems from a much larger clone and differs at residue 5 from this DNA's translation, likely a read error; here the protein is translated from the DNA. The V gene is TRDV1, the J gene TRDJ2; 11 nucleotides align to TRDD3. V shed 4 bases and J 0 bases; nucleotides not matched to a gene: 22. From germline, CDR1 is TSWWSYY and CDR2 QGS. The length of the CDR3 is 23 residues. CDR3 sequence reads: CALGGLPFLRPWGILPLTAQLFF. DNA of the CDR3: TGTGCTCTTGGGGGACTACCCTTCCTACGTCCCTGGGGGATACTCCCTTTGACAGCACAACTCTTCTTT.

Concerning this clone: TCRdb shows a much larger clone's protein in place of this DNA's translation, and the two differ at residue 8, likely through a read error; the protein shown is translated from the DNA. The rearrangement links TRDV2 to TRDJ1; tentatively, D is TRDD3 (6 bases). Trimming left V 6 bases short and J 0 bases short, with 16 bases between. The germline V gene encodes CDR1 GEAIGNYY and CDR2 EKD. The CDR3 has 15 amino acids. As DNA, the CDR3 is TGTGCCTGTTATCCCTTGGGGGCGTACACCGATAAACTCATCTTT. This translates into CACYPLGAYTDKLIF.

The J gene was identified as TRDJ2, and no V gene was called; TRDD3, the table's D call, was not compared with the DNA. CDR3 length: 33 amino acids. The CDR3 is CSGINAEFSRIISWGKVFRNDACGSALTAQLFF. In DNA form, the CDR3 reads TGCAGTGGTATCAACGCAGAGTTCAGTCGCATAATCTCTTGGGGGAAGGTTTTTCGTAATGATGCCTGTGGTAGTGCTTTGACAGCACAACTCTTCTTT.

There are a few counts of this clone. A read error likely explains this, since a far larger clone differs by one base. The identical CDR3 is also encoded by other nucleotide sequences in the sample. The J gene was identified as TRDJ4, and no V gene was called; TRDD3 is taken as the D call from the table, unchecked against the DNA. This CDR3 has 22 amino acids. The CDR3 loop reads CASFLSWGIVPSVGLTGGPLIF. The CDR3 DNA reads TGTGCTTCGTTCCTATCTTGGGGGATCGTGCCTTCCGTCGGCTTAACTGGGGGACCCCTGATCTTT.

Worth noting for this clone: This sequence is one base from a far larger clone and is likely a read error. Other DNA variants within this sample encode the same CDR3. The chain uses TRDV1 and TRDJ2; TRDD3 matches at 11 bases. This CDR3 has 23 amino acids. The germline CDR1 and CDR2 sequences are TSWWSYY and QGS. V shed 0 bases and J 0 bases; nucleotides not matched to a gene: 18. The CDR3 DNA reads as TGTGCTCTTGGGGAACTACCCTTCCTACGGCCCTGGGGGATACTCCCTTTGACAGCACAACTCTTCTTT. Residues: CALGELPFLRPWGILPLTAQLFF.

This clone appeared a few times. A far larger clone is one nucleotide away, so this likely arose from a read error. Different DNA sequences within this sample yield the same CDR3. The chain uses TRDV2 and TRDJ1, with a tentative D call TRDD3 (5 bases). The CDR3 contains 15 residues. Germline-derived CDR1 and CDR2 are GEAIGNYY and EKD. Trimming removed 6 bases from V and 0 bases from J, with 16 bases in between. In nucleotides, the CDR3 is TGTGCCTGTTATCCCTTGGGGACCTACACCGATAAACTCATCTTT. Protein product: CACYPLGTYTDKLIF.

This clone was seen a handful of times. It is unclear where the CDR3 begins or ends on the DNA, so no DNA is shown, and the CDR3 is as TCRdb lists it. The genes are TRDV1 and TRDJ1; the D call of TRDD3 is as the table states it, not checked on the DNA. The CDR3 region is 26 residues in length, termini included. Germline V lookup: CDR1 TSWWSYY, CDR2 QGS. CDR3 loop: CALGEQLLPSYCACYPLGTYTDKLIF.

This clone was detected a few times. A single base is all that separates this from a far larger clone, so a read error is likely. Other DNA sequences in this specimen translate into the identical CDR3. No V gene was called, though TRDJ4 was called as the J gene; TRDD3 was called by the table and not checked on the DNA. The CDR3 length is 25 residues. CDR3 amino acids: CARFASWGMCFIVPSVGLTGGPLIF. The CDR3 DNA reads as TGTGCTCGTTTCGCATCTTGGGGGATGTGTTTCATTGTGCCTTCCGTCGGCTTAACCGGGGGACCCCTGATCTTT.

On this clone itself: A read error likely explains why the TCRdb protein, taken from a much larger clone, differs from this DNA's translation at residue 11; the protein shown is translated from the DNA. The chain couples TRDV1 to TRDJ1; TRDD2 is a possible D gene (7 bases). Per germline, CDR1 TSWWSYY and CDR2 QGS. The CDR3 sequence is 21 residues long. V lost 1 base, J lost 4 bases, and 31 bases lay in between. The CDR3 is CALGEQLLPSCWGFRGDKLIF. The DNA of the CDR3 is TGTGCTCTTGGGGAACAACTGTTACCTTCCTGCTGGGGTTTTAGGGGCGATAAACTCATCTTT.

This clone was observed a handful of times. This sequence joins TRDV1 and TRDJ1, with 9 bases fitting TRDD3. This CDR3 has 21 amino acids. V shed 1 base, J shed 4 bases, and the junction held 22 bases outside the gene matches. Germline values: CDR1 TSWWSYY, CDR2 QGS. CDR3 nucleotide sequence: TGTGCTCTTGGGGAACCGGTCCCGGTCGGCCTACGTCATGGGGGATACGATAAACTCATCTTT. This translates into CALGEPVPVGLRHGGYDKLIF.

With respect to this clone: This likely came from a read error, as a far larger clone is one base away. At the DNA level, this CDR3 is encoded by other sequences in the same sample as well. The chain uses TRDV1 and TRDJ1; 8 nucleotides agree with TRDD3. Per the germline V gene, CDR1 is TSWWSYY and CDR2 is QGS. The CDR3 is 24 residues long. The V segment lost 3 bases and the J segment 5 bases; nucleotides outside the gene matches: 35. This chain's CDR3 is CALGDVPRQSPKFWWGIHVDKLIF. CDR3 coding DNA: TGTGCTCTTGGGGACGTCCCCCGGCAAAGCCCCAAATTTTGGTGGGGGATTCATGTAGATAAACTCATCTTT.

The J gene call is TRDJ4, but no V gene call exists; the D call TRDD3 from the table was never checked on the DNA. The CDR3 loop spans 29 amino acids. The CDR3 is CSGINAECASFLSWGIVPSVGLTGGPLIF. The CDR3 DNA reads TGCAGTGGTATCAACGCAGAGTGTGCTTCGTTCCTATCTTGGGGGATTGTGCCTTCCGTCGGCTTAACTGGGGGACCCCTGATCTTT.

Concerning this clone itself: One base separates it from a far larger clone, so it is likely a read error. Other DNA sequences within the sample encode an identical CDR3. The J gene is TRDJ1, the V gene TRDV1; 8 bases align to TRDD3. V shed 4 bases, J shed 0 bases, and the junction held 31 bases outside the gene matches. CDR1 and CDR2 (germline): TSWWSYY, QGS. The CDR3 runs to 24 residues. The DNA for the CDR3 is TGTGCTCTTGGGGGGACCCAGCCTTCCGCGATACTGGGGGCCCCATACGGTAACACCGATAAACTCATCTTT. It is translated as CALGGTQPSAILGAPYGNTDKLIF.

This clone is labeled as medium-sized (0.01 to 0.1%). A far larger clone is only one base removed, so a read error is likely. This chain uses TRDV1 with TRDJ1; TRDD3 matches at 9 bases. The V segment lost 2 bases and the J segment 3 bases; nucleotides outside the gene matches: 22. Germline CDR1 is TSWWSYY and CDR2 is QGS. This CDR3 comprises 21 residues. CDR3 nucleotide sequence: TGTGCTCTTGGGGAAGGCCTTCTACCGCTAACACACTGGGGGACGTCCGATAAACTCATCTTT. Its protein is CALGEGLLPLTHWGTSDKLIF.

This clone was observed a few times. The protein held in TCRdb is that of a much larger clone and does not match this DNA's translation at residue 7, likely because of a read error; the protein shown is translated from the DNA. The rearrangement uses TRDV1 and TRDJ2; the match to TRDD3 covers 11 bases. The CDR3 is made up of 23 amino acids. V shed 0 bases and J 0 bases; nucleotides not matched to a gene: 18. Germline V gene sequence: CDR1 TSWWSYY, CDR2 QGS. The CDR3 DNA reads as TGTGCTCTTGGGGAACTACGCTTCCTACGTCCCTGGGGGATACTCCCTTTGACAGCACAACTCTTCTTT. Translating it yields CALGELRFLRPWGILPLTAQLFF.

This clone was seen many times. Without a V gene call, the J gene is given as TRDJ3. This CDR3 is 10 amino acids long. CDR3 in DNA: TGCTCCGGGGACACCCGACAGATGTTTTTC. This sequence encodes CSGDTRQMFF.

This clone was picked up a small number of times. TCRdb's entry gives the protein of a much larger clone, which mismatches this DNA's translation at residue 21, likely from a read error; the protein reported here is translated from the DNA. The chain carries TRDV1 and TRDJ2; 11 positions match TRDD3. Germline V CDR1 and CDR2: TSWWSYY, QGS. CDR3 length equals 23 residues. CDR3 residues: CALGELPFLRPWGILPLTAQPFF. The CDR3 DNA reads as TGTGCTCTTGGGGAACTACCCTTCCTACGTCCCTGGGGGATACTCCCTTTGACAGCACAACCCTTCTTT.